Listed here are 11 T cell receptor beta chains from one sample, sequenced in a study of blood T cell repertoires in COVID-19. The data were produced by immunoSEQ multiplex PCR, yet TCRdb's version contains in-frame clones alone and is incomplete. The sample consists of 150,000 to 200,000 clones, 60% to 85% of them appearing once. Sample: peripheral blood. The receptor source for this set is a man aged 55 to 70 with active or convalescent COVID-19.

V is TRBV5-1 and J is TRBJ2-1; D perhaps matches TRBD1 (9 bases). The CDR3 runs to 18 residues. Trimming pared 6 bases from V and 0 bases from J, leaving 22 bases between. Germline assignment: CDR1 SGHRS and CDR2 YFSETQ. CDR3 DNA sequence: TGCGCCAGCACCTCGACAGGGGGGACTAGGAGCTCCTACAATGAGCAGTTCTTC. Amino acids: CASTSTGGTRSSYNEQFF.

This clone occurred a few times. CDR3 sequence reads: CAIKGLAGYEQYF. The CDR3 DNA follows: TGTGCCATCAAGGGACTAGCGGGCTACGAGCAGTACTTC. V gene TRBV10-3 combines with J gene TRBJ2-7; the match to TRBD2 covers 12 bases. Germline CDR1 is ENHRY and CDR2 is SYGVKD. J was trimmed by 3 bases and V by 7 bases; bases with no gene match: 1. This CDR3 region has 13 residues.

The chain uses TRBV7-9 and TRBJ2-5; no definite D call. The V end was cut by 5 bases, the J end by 2 bases, with 3 bases between. The CDR3 loop spans 11 amino acids. Germline V gene data show CDR1 as SEHNR and CDR2 as FQNEAQ (reference sequence). As DNA, the CDR3 is TGTGCCAGCAGCCCTCAAGAGACCCAGTACTTC. Its translation is CASSPQETQYF.

The chain has TRBV24-1 and TRBJ1-2; unclear D gene. The CDR3 loop spans 11 amino acids. Germline CDR1 is KGHDR and CDR2 is SFDVKD. The V and J ends lost 5 bases and 4 bases respectively, with 4 bases between them. CDR3 protein: CATSGGYGYTF. CDR3 DNA: TGTGCCACCAGTGGCGGCTATGGCTACACCTTC.

V gene TRBV19 combines with J gene TRBJ1-6; a possible D gene is TRBD1 (6 bases). The germline V and J ends were trimmed by 5 bases and 7 bases, with 12 bases remaining between them. In germline, CDR1 is LNHDA, CDR2 SQIVND (reference sequence). The CDR3 consists of 14 residues. In DNA form, the CDR3 reads TGTGCCAGTAGTGTCCGGGACAACAATTCACCCCTCCACTTT. As protein: CASSVRDNNSPLHF.

This rearrangement joins TRBV6-5 to TRBJ1-2; TRBD1 aligns across 7 bases. The germline V gene has CDR1 MNHEY and CDR2 SVGAGI. With 6 bases clipped from V and 4 bases from J, the junction kept 11 bases outside the gene matches. The CDR3 spans 15 residues. CDR3 loop: CASSLNLGQVYGYTF. The CDR3 nucleotides read TGTGCCAGCAGCCTAAATCTCGGACAGGTCTATGGCTACACCTTC.

This clone has only a few counts. The chain uses TRBV3-1 (or the pseudogene TRBV3-2) and TRBJ1-2, with 9 nucleotides matching TRBD1. V lost 3 bases to trimming and J lost 6 bases; unmatched junction nucleotides: 5. CDR1 is LGHDT and CDR2 is YNNKEL in the germline V gene (reference sequence). The CDR3 sequence is 14 residues long. The CDR3 loop reads CASSHGGQGNGYTF. The CDR3, as DNA: TGTGCCAGCAGCCACGGGGGACAGGGAAATGGCTACACCTTC.

The chain is built from TRBV23-1 and TRBJ2-7, with 9 nucleotides matching TRBD1. TRBV23-1 is known as an ORF, though its function is uncertain. V trimming: 4 bases; J trimming: 5 bases; junction bases outside the gene matches: 9. The CDR3 is 15 residues long. The CDR3 here is CASSRIGQGTDEQYF. The CDR3 nucleotides are TGCGCCAGCAGTCGAATTGGACAGGGGACCGACGAGCAGTACTTC.

The chain carries TRBV6-5 and TRBJ1-1; D is unresolved. The CDR3 runs 13 residues. V dropped 7 bases and J dropped 7 bases, with 16 bases sitting between them. CDR1 is MNHEY, CDR2 SVGAGI, per germline. DNA for the CDR3: TGTGCCAGCAACGCCCGGGGTAAGAGTGAAGCTTTCTTT. Its protein is CASNARGKSEAFF.

This chain connects TRBV30 to TRBJ2-7; D possibly corresponds to TRBD1 (6 bases). The CDR3 sequence is 15 residues long. Germline lookup yields CDR1 GTSNPN and CDR2 SVGIG (reference sequence). Trimming cost V 0 bases and J 3 bases, with 15 bases left between them. Here the CDR3 reads CAWSVRNRDLYEQYF. As DNA, the CDR3 is TGTGCCTGGAGTGTAAGGAACAGGGACCTCTACGAGCAGTACTTC.

This clone has only a few counts. This CDR3 is CASSTGEYGYTF. The CDR3 DNA reads as TGTGCCAGCAGCACAGGGGAATATGGCTACACCTTC. The rearrangement joins TRBV5-4 to TRBJ1-2; 7 nucleotides agree with TRBD1. The CDR3 covers 12 residues. The V gene end was trimmed by 4 bases and the J gene end by 5 bases; junction bases not matched to a gene: 2. CDR1 and CDR2 (germline): SGHNT, YYREEE (reference sequence).